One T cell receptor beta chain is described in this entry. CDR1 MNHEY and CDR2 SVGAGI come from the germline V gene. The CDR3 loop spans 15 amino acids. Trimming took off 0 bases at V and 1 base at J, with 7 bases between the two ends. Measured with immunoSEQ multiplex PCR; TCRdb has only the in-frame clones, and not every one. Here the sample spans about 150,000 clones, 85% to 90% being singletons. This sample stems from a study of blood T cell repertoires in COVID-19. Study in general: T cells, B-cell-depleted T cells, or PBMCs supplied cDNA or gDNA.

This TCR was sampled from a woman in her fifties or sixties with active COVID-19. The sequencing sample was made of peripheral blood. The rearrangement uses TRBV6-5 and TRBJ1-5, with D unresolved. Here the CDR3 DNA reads TGTGCCAGCAGTTACTCGCAACACAGCAATCAGCCCCAGCATTTT. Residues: CASSYSQHSNQPQHF.